Presented here are 30 T cell receptor beta chains from one specimen sequenced in a study of blood T cell repertoires in COVID-19. Some clones are missing from TCRdb's copy, which holds only in-frame ones; the method was immunoSEQ multiplex PCR. The sample holds roughly 57,000 clones; less than 75% are singletons and the top ten take around 13%. The sequencing sample was made of peripheral blood. The receptors were gathered from a woman aged 70-85 years with acute or convalescent COVID-19.

The chain couples TRBV2 to TRBJ2-7; 7 nucleotides match TRBD1. V lost 5 bases to trimming and J lost 1 base; unmatched junction nucleotides: 8. The CDR3 loop spans 15 amino acids. The germline V gene has CDR1 SNHLY and CDR2 FYNNEI. CDR3 amino acids: CASSFGTAVSYEQYV. CDR3 in DNA: TGTGCCAGCAGTTTCGGGACAGCCGTTTCCTACGAGCAGTACGTC.

The chain is built from TRBV30 and TRBJ1-5; D not certain. Germline assignment: CDR1 GTSNPN and CDR2 SVGIG (reference sequence). CDR3 length equals 13 residues. The V end was cut by 2 bases, the J end by 5 bases, with 10 bases between. CDR3 in DNA: TGTGCCTGGAGTAGGGAGTGGGATCAGCCCCAGCATTTT. Encoded protein: CAWSREWDQPQHF.

This rearrangement joins TRBV6-5 to TRBJ2-1, with 10 bases identical to TRBD1. The J segment lost 14 bases and the V segment lost 4 bases, leaving 14 bases of the junction unmatched. The CDR3 length is 15 residues. In germline, CDR1 is MNHEY, CDR2 SVGAGI. The CDR3 sequence: CASSLGGTGAMKEFF. The CDR3 bases are TGTGCCAGCAGTTTAGGGGGGACAGGGGCCATGAAGGAGTTCTTC.

This clone has only a few counts. The CDR3, as DNA: TGTGCCAGCAGGCCTTGGGGACAGGGGGCCAATGAGCAGTTCTTC. This sequence encodes CASRPWGQGANEQFF. V usage is TRBV7-9 and J usage is TRBJ2-1, with 12 bases identical to TRBD1. This CDR3 has 15 residues. V lost 6 bases to trimming and J lost 6 bases; unmatched junction nucleotides: 6. In germline, CDR1 is SEHNR, CDR2 FQNEAQ (reference sequence).

The gene calls are TRBV7-9 and TRBJ1-2; D not certain. This CDR3 spans 16 amino acids. The V end was cut by 2 bases, the J end by 4 bases, with 17 bases between. Germline assignment: CDR1 SEHNR and CDR2 FQNEAQ (reference sequence). The CDR3 region has the DNA TGTGCCAGCAGCTTAATCGGGGATGCCACCACCTATGGCTACACCTTC. It yields the protein CASSLIGDATTYGYTF.

This clone was found many times. The gene calls are TRBV4-2 and TRBJ2-1; the match to TRBD2 covers 10 bases. Germline V gene lookup returns CDR1 LGHNA and CDR2 YNFKEQ. The CDR3 covers 19 residues. Unmatched junction bases numbered 13, after V lost 2 bases and J lost 3 bases. CDR3 DNA sequence: TGTGCCAGCAGCCAACTGGGGATGGTAGCGGGGGGCTTCTACAATGAGCAGTTCTTC. It encodes CASSQLGMVAGGFYNEQFF.

The chain recombines TRBV19 with TRBJ1-1; possible D gene TRBD1, 5 bases. The CDR3 extends over 15 amino acids. The germline V gene has CDR1 LNHDA and CDR2 SQIVND (reference sequence). The V and J ends lost 7 bases and 0 bases respectively, with 15 bases between them. CDR3 in amino acids: CASKPQEYMNTEAFF. The CDR3 DNA reads as TGTGCCAGTAAGCCACAGGAGTACATGAACACTGAAGCTTTCTTT.

This rearrangement joins TRBV2 to TRBJ1-2, with a tentative D call TRBD1 (5 bases). Between the trimmed V and J ends, which lost 0 bases and 5 bases, there was a span of 16 bases. Germline V CDR1 and CDR2: SNHLY, FYNNEI. This CDR3 region has 16 residues. The CDR3 reads CASSEAGGTALYGYTF. The CDR3 coding sequence is TGTGCCAGCAGTGAAGCCGGAGGGACCGCCCTATATGGCTACACCTTC. The full variable domain, its missing parts supplied by reference TRBV2 and TRBJ1-2, is EPEVTQTPSHQVTQMGQEVILRCVPISNHLYFYWYRQILGQKVEFLVSFYNNEISEKSEIFDDQFSVERPDGSNFTLKIRSTKLEDSAMYFCASSEAGGTALYGYTFGSGTRLTVV.

The chain combines TRBV4-2 with TRBJ1-5, with D possibly matching TRBD1 (5 bases). Germline V gene data show CDR1 as LGHNA and CDR2 as YNFKEQ. Trimming left V 0 bases short and J 4 bases short, with 16 bases between. This CDR3 has 17 amino acids. This chain's CDR3 is CASSQDGGGMTNQPQHF. CDR3 nucleotide sequence: TGTGCCAGCAGCCAAGATGGCGGGGGGATGACTAATCAGCCCCAGCATTTT.

The chain employs TRBV14 and TRBJ2-3, with D unclear. Germline-derived CDR1 and CDR2 are SGHDN and FVKESK. Trimming left V 4 bases short and J 3 bases short, with 23 bases between. This CDR3 comprises 18 residues. CDR3 sequence: CASSRLVVSVDFTDTQYF. CDR3 nucleotides: TGTGCCAGCAGCCGCTTGGTGGTTTCGGTCGATTTTACAGATACGCAGTATTTT.

The V and J genes are TRBV11-2 and TRBJ1-6; a weak D match, TRBD1 (5 bases). The CDR3 contains 15 residues. Trimming cost V 2 bases and J 7 bases, with 12 bases left between them. CDR1 and CDR2 from the germline V gene are SGHAT and FQNNGV. Here the CDR3 reads CASSLRPGVNSPLHF. CDR3 coding DNA: TGTGCCAGCAGCTTACGCCCGGGGGTGAATTCACCCCTCCACTTT. Full variable domain (remainder filled in from reference TRBV11-2 and TRBJ1-6): EAGVAQSPRYKIIEKRQSVAFWCNPISGHATLYWYQQILGQGPKLLIQFQNNGVVDDSQLPKDRFSAERLKGVDSTLKIQPAKLEDSAVYLCASSLRPGVNSPLHFGNGTRLTVT.

This clone was detected a few times. The chain is built from TRBV27 and TRBJ2-7, with D possibly TRBD1 on 5 matching bases. CDR1 is MNHEY, CDR2 SMNVEV, per germline (reference sequence). Trimming took off 3 bases at V and 1 base at J, with 19 bases between the two ends. The CDR3 runs to 17 residues. This CDR3 is CASSFGQGPFSSYEQYF. For the CDR3, the DNA is TGTGCCAGCAGTTTTGGGCAGGGTCCCTTCTCATCCTACGAGCAGTACTTC.

The gene calls are TRBV6-2 or TRBV6-3 and TRBJ1-5; a possible D gene is TRBD1 (6 bases). The germline CDR1 and CDR2 sequences are MNHEY and SVGEGT. V was pared by 0 bases and J by 0 bases, with 9 bases between. CDR3 size: 16 residues. The CDR3 nucleotides are TGTGCCAGCAGTTACTCGGGGGCGCTTAGCAATCAGCCCCAGCATTTT. This translates into CASSYSGALSNQPQHF.

This clone was seen a few times. The V call is TRBV3-1 (or the pseudogene TRBV3-2), the J call TRBJ1-1, with TRBD1 matching 7 bases. From germline, CDR1 is LGHDT and CDR2 YNNKEL (reference sequence). CDR3 size: 19 residues. With 4 bases clipped from V and 0 bases from J, the junction kept 17 bases outside the gene matches. The CDR3, as DNA: TGTGCCAGCAGCCCTAAGGATAACAGGCCGAGGGGGCTGAACACTGAAGCTTTCTTT. Its translation: CASSPKDNRPRGLNTEAFF.

The chain employs TRBV19 and TRBJ2-3; D uncertain. The V and J ends lost 5 bases and 0 bases respectively, with 12 bases between them. Germline loops: CDR1 LNHDA, CDR2 SQIVND (reference sequence). The CDR3 runs 15 residues. CDR3 sequence (DNA): TGTGCCAGTAGTGTCCTCCTTATAAGCACAGATACGCAGTATTTT. Translation: CASSVLLISTDTQYF. Together with reference TRBV19 and TRBJ2-3, the CDR3 gives the full variable domain: DGGITQSPKYLFRKEGQNVTLSCEQNLNHDAMYWYRQDPGQGLRLIYYSQIVNDFQKGDIAEGYSVSREKKESFPLTVTSAQKNPTAFYLCASSVLLISTDTQYFGPGTRLTVL.

This chain uses TRBV24-1 with TRBJ2-5; 8 bases map to TRBD2. This CDR3 comprises 15 residues. The germline CDR1 and CDR2 sequences are KGHDR and SFDVKD. The trim removed 5 bases at V and 2 bases at J, leaving 6 bases unmatched. This chain's CDR3 is CATSGRGGGQETQYF. The DNA for the CDR3 is TGTGCCACCAGTGGCCGGGGGGGCGGACAAGAGACCCAGTACTTC.

CDR3: CAWSVGAETQYF. The CDR3 bases are TGTGCCTGGAGTGTGGGGGCAGAGACCCAGTACTTC. The rearrangement joins TRBV30 to TRBJ2-5; tentatively, D is TRBD1 (6 bases). The V end lost 0 bases, the J end lost 4 bases, and 6 bases lay between the germline ends. This CDR3 has 12 residues. Germline CDR1 and CDR2: GTSNPN and SVGIG (reference sequence).

This rearrangement joins TRBV11-2 to TRBJ1-5; no clear D. Germline V CDR1 and CDR2: SGHAT, FQNNGV. V was trimmed by 2 bases and J by 3 bases, leaving 11 bases between them. The CDR3 covers 15 residues. Written as DNA, the CDR3 is TGTGCCAGCAGCTTAAGCGACGGTAACAATCAGCCCCAGCATTTT. Protein sequence: CASSLSDGNNQPQHF.

This chain joins TRBV5-1 and TRBJ1-1; 10 nucleotides match TRBD1. The germline V gene encodes CDR1 SGHRS and CDR2 YFSETQ. With 4 bases clipped from V and 4 bases from J, the junction kept 4 bases outside the gene matches. The CDR3 runs 14 residues. The CDR3 loop reads CASSLRQGATEAFF. CDR3 DNA sequence: TGCGCCAGCAGCCTGCGACAGGGGGCCACTGAAGCTTTCTTT.

The chain links TRBV7-8 to TRBJ1-2, with D perhaps TRBD1 (6 bases). The CDR3 has 17 amino acids. Germline CDR1 and CDR2: SGHVS and FQNEAQ. V was cut by 5 bases and J by 4 bases, with 23 bases left in between. CDR3 sequence reads: CASSLTSRGSGGYGYTF. The CDR3 nucleotides read TGTGCCAGCAGCCTAACCTCCAGGGGTTCAGGTGGCTATGGCTACACCTTC.

In this sample, this clone turned up once. This chain joins TRBV9 and TRBJ2-3; D perhaps matches TRBD1 (6 bases). Trimming cost V 0 bases and J 6 bases, with 14 bases left between them. Germline V CDR1 and CDR2: SGDLS, YYNGEE. CDR3 length: 15 amino acids. CDR3 in DNA: TGTGCCAGCAGCGTAGCTCTCACAGGGTACGATACGCAGTATTTT. It translates to CASSVALTGYDTQYF.

This chain joins TRBV5-1 and TRBJ1-1; D is unclear. This CDR3 comprises 13 residues. The germline V gene encodes CDR1 SGHRS and CDR2 YFSETQ. V was trimmed by 2 bases and J by 5 bases, leaving 10 bases between them. The CDR3 region has the DNA TGCGCCAGCAGCTTTCGGACTGGGACTGAAGCTTTCTTT. The encoded protein is CASSFRTGTEAFF.

The chain links TRBV13 to TRBJ2-1; 9 bases line up with TRBD2. Trimming at V came to 0 bases and at J to 1 base, leaving 1 base not matched to a gene. There are 16 residues in the CDR3. Per the germline V gene, CDR1 is PRHDT and CDR2 is FYEKMQ (reference sequence). In DNA form, the CDR3 reads TGTGCCAGCAGCTTAGGCCTAGCGGGGTCCTACAATGAGCAGTTCTTC. Translation gives CASSLGLAGSYNEQFF.

This clone has a handful of counts. The V gene is TRBV7-6, the J gene TRBJ2-3, with 9 bases aligning to TRBD2. Per germline, CDR1 SGHVS and CDR2 FNYEAQ. The junction had 0 bases not matched to a gene; V was cut back by 1 base and J by 1 base. The CDR3 extends over 15 amino acids. CDR3 bases: TGTGCCAGCAGCTTAGGCGGGGGGGGCACAGATACGCAGTATTTT. Protein sequence: CASSLGGGGTDTQYF. The variable domain in full, with the rest retrieved from reference TRBV7-6 and TRBJ2-3, is GAGVSQSPRYKVTKRGQDVALRCDPISGHVSLYWYRQALGQGPEFLTYFNYEAQQDKSGLPNDRFSAERPEGSISTLTIQRTEQRDSAMYRCASSLGGGGTDTQYFGPGTRLTVL.

This clone was seen a few times. The rearrangement joins TRBV5-4 to TRBJ1-2, with 9 nucleotides matching TRBD1. From germline, CDR1 is SGHNT and CDR2 YYREEE (reference sequence). V shed 4 bases, J shed 2 bases, and the junction held 9 bases outside the gene matches. CDR3 size: 16 residues. In DNA, the CDR3 is TGTGCCAGCAGCCTGAAGAGGACAGGGGACAACTATGGCTACACCTTC. As protein: CASSLKRTGDNYGYTF.

The chain carries TRBV19 and TRBJ1-1; TRBD1 aligns across 12 bases. Per the germline V gene, CDR1 is LNHDA and CDR2 is SQIVND (reference sequence). V dropped 7 bases and J dropped 0; count of bases not matched to a gene: 9. CDR3 size: 17 residues. The CDR3 DNA reads as TGTGCCAGTAATTTCGGGACAGGGGGCTGGATGAACACTGAAGCTTTCTTT. Residues: CASNFGTGGWMNTEAFF.

The V call is TRBV2, the J call TRBJ2-7, with D possibly TRBD2 on 6 matching bases. V shed 7 bases and J shed 4 bases, with 14 bases lying between them. CDR1 is SNHLY and CDR2 is FYNNEI in the germline V gene. This CDR3 spans 13 amino acids. CDR3 loop: CASTVGTPYEQYF. Here the CDR3 DNA reads TGTGCCAGCACTGTCGGGACTCCTTACGAGCAGTACTTC.

V is TRBV10-3 and J is TRBJ1-5, with D perhaps matching TRBD1 (5 bases). This CDR3 has 16 amino acids. Germline CDR1 reads ENHRY; CDR2 reads SYGVKD. V dropped 2 bases and J dropped 4 bases, with 15 bases sitting between them. CDR3 region: CAISEQSRASNQPQHF. The CDR3 nucleotides are TGTGCCATCAGTGAGCAGTCCAGGGCAAGTAATCAGCCCCAGCATTTT.

The rearrangement links TRBV11-2 to TRBJ1-1; D perhaps matches TRBD1 (5 bases). The CDR3 has 13 residues. Trimming cost V 5 bases and J 1 base, with 8 bases left between them. CDR1 SGHAT and CDR2 FQNNGV come from the germline V gene. For the CDR3, the DNA is TGTGCCAGCAGCCTACAGGCGAACACTGAAGCTTTCTTT. This sequence encodes CASSLQANTEAFF.

The genes are TRBV6-1 and TRBJ1-5, with a tentative D call TRBD1 (5 bases). The CDR3 is 13 amino acids. V was trimmed by 2 bases and J by 7 bases, leaving 9 bases between them. From germline, CDR1 is MNHNS and CDR2 SASEGT. The CDR3, as DNA: TGTGCCAGCAGTGAAAGGAGGGACCAGCCCCAGCATTTT. Its protein product is CASSERRDQPQHF.